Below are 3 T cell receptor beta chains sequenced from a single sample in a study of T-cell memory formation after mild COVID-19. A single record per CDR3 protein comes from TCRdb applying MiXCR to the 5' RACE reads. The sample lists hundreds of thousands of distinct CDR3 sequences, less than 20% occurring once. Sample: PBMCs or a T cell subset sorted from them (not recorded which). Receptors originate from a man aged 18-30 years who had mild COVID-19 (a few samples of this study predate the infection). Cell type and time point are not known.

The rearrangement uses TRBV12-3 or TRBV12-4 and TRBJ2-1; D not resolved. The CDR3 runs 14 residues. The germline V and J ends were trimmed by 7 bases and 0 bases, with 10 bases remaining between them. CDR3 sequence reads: CASTSLSSYNEQFF. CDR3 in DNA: TGTGCCAGCACCTCCCTCAGCTCCTACAATGAGCAGTTCTTC.

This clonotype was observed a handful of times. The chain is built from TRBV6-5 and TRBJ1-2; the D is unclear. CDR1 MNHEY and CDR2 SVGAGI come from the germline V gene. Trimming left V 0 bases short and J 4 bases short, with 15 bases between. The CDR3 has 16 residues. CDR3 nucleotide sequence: TGTGCCAGCAGTTACTCGCTCGGTCACCCGGGCTATGGCTACACCTTC. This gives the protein CASSYSLGHPGYGYTF.

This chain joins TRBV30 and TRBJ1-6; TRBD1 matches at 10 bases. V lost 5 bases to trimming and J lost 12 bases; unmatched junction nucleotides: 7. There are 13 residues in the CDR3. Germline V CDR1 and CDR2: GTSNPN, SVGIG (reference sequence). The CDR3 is CAWSTGGRLPLHF. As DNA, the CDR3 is TGTGCCTGGTCGACAGGGGGCCGTTTACCCCTCCACTTT.